This passage covers 12 T cell receptor beta chains from one sample sequenced in a study of blood T cell repertoires in COVID-19. Only in-frame clones appear in the TCRdb table, and some are missing; sequencing was by immunoSEQ multiplex PCR. Of fewer than 80,000 clones listed, approximately 82% are singletons. Input material: peripheral blood. The source of these receptors is a woman aged 80 or over with acute or convalescent COVID-19.

This clone was counted between two and nine times. The chain uses TRBV30 and TRBJ1-3; TRBD1 is a possible D gene (5 bases). The CDR3 is 16 residues long. CDR1 is GTSNPN and CDR2 is SVGIG in the germline V gene (reference sequence). The V end lost 3 bases, the J end lost 3 bases, and 18 bases lay between the germline ends. Here the CDR3 reads CAWSAPGGEYGNTIYF. CDR3 in DNA: TGTGCCTGGAGCGCTCCGGGGGGAGAATATGGAAACACCATATATTTT. Drawing the rest from reference TRBV30 and TRBJ1-3, the complete variable domain is SQTIHQWPATLVQPVGSPLSLECTVEGTSNPNLYWYRQAAGRGLQLLFYSVGIGQISSEVPQNLSASRPQDRQFILSSKKLLLSDSGFYLCAWSAPGGEYGNTIYFGEGSWLTVV.

The V and J genes are TRBV5-1 and TRBJ1-1; 7 nucleotides agree with TRBD1. The CDR3 length is 15 residues. The trim removed 4 bases at V and 1 base at J, leaving 7 bases unmatched. From germline, CDR1 is SGHRS and CDR2 YFSETQ. In DNA, the CDR3 is TGCGCCAGCAGCCCCCGAAAGGGGGCGAACACTGAAGCTTTCTTT. Translated, it gives CASSPRKGANTEAFF. Full variable domain (remainder filled in from reference TRBV5-1 and TRBJ1-1): KAGVTQTPRYLIKTRGQQVTLSCSPISGHRSVSWYQQTPGQGLQFLFEYFSETQRNKGNFPGRFSGRQFSNSRSEMNVSTLELGDSALYLCASSPRKGANTEAFFGQGTRLTVV.

The chain has TRBV18 and TRBJ2-7, with D possibly being TRBD2 (5 bases). In germline, CDR1 is KGHSH, CDR2 LQKENI. This CDR3 is built from 12 residues. V gave up 3 bases and J gave up 2 bases, with 5 bases separating them. Here the CDR3 DNA reads TGTGCCAGCTCACCCGGGACCTACGAGCAGTACTTC. Translating it yields CASSPGTYEQYF.

This clone was counted once. The chain couples TRBV5-1 to TRBJ2-4, with D tentatively TRBD2 (7 bases). This CDR3 is built from 15 residues. Trimming shortened V by 0 bases and J by 5 bases, and 12 bases separated the two germline ends. Germline V CDR1 and CDR2: SGHRS, YFSETQ. The CDR3 region is CASSLATGGQNIQYF. CDR3 DNA: TGCGCCAGCAGCTTGGCTACGGGGGGCCAAAACATTCAGTACTTC.

V and J are TRBV7-9 and TRBJ1-4; tentative D call: TRBD1 (6 bases). CDR3 length: 16 amino acids. CDR1 SEHNR and CDR2 FQNEAQ come from the germline V gene (reference sequence). V dropped 5 bases and J dropped 0 bases, with 13 bases sitting between them. CDR3 in DNA: TGTGCCAGCAGCCTTACACAGGGTGCAACTAATGAAAAACTGTTTTTT. This codes for CASSLTQGATNEKLFF.

V and J are TRBV10-1 and TRBJ1-1; 9 positions agree with TRBD1. CDR3 size: 15 residues. V gave up 3 bases and J gave up 1 base; unmatched junction bases: 3. The V gene's germline CDR1 is WNHNN and CDR2 SYGVQD (reference sequence). CDR3 DNA sequence: TGCGCCAGCAGTGACGGGACAGGGAGGAACACTGAAGCTTTCTTT. This codes for CASSDGTGRNTEAFF.

This clone has only one observation. V gene TRBV7-9 combines with J gene TRBJ2-4; TRBD1 might be the D (6 bases). V was clipped by 5 bases and J by 9 bases, with 14 bases between them. Germline V gene lookup returns CDR1 SEHNR and CDR2 FQNEAQ (reference sequence). The CDR3 runs to 13 residues. The CDR3 region has the DNA TGTGCCAGCAGCGGGGCCTTAGGGGGCATTCAGTACTTC. Protein product: CASSGALGGIQYF.

The chain joins TRBV29-1 to TRBJ1-3; D perhaps matches TRBD1 (5 bases). The CDR3 has 13 residues. Germline-derived CDR1 and CDR2 are SQVTM and ANQGSEA. The germline V and J ends were trimmed by 6 bases and 4 bases, with 13 bases remaining between them. In DNA form, the CDR3 reads TGCAGCGTAGGCCAGGGCGCAGGAAACACCATATATTTT. It codes for CSVGQGAGNTIYF.

V gene TRBV5-5 combines with J gene TRBJ1-2, with 12 bases aligning to TRBD1. V shed 0 bases and J 8 bases; nucleotides not matched to a gene: 5. The germline V gene has CDR1 SGHKS and CDR2 YYEKEE (reference sequence). This CDR3 spans 15 amino acids. CDR3 sequence reads: CASSLEGQGARGYTF. The CDR3 DNA reads as TGTGCCAGCAGCTTGGAGGGACAGGGGGCGAGAGGCTACACCTTC.

The CDR3 sequence: CASSGVEGGGNQPQHF. CDR3 nucleotides: TGTGCCAGCAGTGGGGTTGAAGGGGGGGGCAATCAGCCCCAGCATTTT. The gene calls are TRBV2 and TRBJ1-5; D might be TRBD1 (6 bases). The ends were cut back, 4 bases at V and 2 bases at J, with 15 bases in the middle. Per germline, CDR1 SNHLY and CDR2 FYNNEI. This CDR3 spans 16 amino acids.

This clone has just a few counts. J is TRBJ2-3 and V is TRBV15, with unresolved D. Germline V lookup: CDR1 LNHNV, CDR2 YYDKDF (reference sequence). V was trimmed by 1 base and J by 10 bases, leaving 15 bases between them. CDR3 size: 14 residues. CDR3: CATSRGQQLTSQYF. CDR3 nucleotide sequence: TGTGCCACCAGCAGAGGGCAGCAACTAACCTCGCAGTATTTT.

The chain joins TRBV7-9 to TRBJ1-1; no reliable D call. Trimming removed 5 bases from V and 3 bases from J, with 13 bases in between. Looked up from germline, CDR1 is SEHNR and CDR2 is FQNEAQ (reference sequence). The CDR3 has 14 amino acids. The DNA for the CDR3 is TGTGCCAGCAGCCGAAGTAGAGGAGACACTGAAGCTTTCTTT. Translated, it gives CASSRSRGDTEAFF.